The 32 T cell receptor beta chains reported below all come from one sample, sequenced in a study of cytomegalovirus exposure and HLA in healthy donors. The study ran its PCR with 60 Vbeta and 13 Jbeta primers. Assay used: immunoSEQ multiplex PCR; TCRdb lists only in-frame clones, some missing. The sample consists of about 96,000 clones, 65% to 85% of them appearing once. Material for sequencing was PBMCs. Source of these receptors: a woman in her 70s in good health and CMV-seropositive.

The V and J genes are TRBV19 and TRBJ1-4; D is possibly TRBD1 (5 bases). Germline loops: CDR1 LNHDA, CDR2 SQIVND (reference sequence). V lost 11 bases and J 1 base, leaving 17 bases between the germline ends. The CDR3 covers 15 residues. In DNA form, the CDR3 reads TGTGCCGTAGGGCCAGGGAAGAGAACTAATGAAAAACTGTTTTTT. Translating gives CAVGPGKRTNEKLFF.

The chain employs TRBV5-1 and TRBJ2-5, with 9 bases lining up with TRBD2. Germline CDR1 and CDR2: SGHRS and YFSETQ. The CDR3 loop spans 14 amino acids. V was clipped by 4 bases and J by 2 bases; unmatched bases: 3. The CDR3 coding sequence is TGCGCCAGCAGCCTGACTAGCGGACAAGAGACCCAGTACTTC. This codes for CASSLTSGQETQYF.

This clone has only one observation. The chain carries TRBV5-6 and TRBJ1-5; 9 bases are shared with TRBD1. The CDR3 sequence is 15 residues long. The trim removed 4 bases at V and 7 bases at J, leaving 9 bases unmatched. The germline CDR1 and CDR2 sequences are SGHDT and YYEEEE. The CDR3 here is CASSVRDRAGQPQHF. Here the CDR3 DNA reads TGTGCCAGCAGCGTACGGGACAGGGCAGGACAGCCCCAGCATTTT.

V is TRBV27 and J is TRBJ2-2; D unresolved. V was shortened by 4 bases and J by 7 bases, with 10 bases between the two germline ends. Germline CDR1 is MNHEY and CDR2 is SMNVEV (reference sequence). The CDR3 contains 13 residues. The CDR3 spells CASSYEVGGELFF. For the CDR3, the DNA is TGTGCCAGCAGTTATGAGGTCGGCGGGGAGCTGTTTTTT.

The CDR3 region has the DNA TGCGCCAGCAGCTTGTGGGGCGGGAGTTCCTACAATGAGCAGTTCTTC. It translates to CASSLWGGSSYNEQFF. The rearrangement uses TRBV5-1 and TRBJ2-1; TRBD2 aligns across 7 bases. Trimming at V came to 1 base and at J to 1 base, leaving 5 bases not matched to a gene. Germline lookup yields CDR1 SGHRS and CDR2 YFSETQ. There are 16 residues in the CDR3.

V usage is TRBV7-2 and J usage is TRBJ1-1; weak D call: TRBD1 (5 bases). Germline values: CDR1 SGHTA, CDR2 FQGNSA. The CDR3 length is 13 residues. The V end was cut by 4 bases, the J end by 4 bases, with 10 bases between. CDR3 sequence: CASSSLRVTEAFF. CDR3 bases: TGTGCCAGCAGCTCTCTCAGGGTCACTGAAGCTTTCTTT.

The chain carries TRBV7-9 and TRBJ2-5; 8 positions agree with TRBD2. CDR1 and CDR2 from the germline V gene are SEHNR and FQNEAQ (reference sequence). The CDR3 covers 14 residues. V lost 5 bases, J lost 5 bases, and 7 bases stayed unmatched. In DNA, the CDR3 is TGTGCCAGCAGCCTAGACGGGACTAGGGAGACCCAGTACTTC. Protein: CASSLDGTRETQYF.

The J gene is TRBJ2-4, the V gene TRBV10-3, with TRBD2 matching 7 bases. V trimming: 2 bases; J trimming: 7 bases; junction bases outside the gene matches: 8. This CDR3 spans 15 amino acids. Germline CDR1 reads ENHRY; CDR2 reads SYGVKD. The CDR3 region is CAISEGWTGRNIQYF. CDR3 in DNA: TGTGCCATCAGTGAGGGGTGGACCGGGAGGAACATTCAGTACTTC.

This chain links TRBV4-3 with TRBJ2-7; a weak D match, TRBD1 (6 bases). This CDR3 contains 14 residues. With 3 bases removed from V and 6 bases from J, the gap between germline ends came to 15 bases. CDR1 is LGHNA and CDR2 is YSLEER in the germline V gene. The chain's CDR3 is CASSQHVDSGEQYF. The CDR3 coding sequence is TGCGCCAGCAGCCAGCATGTGGACAGCGGCGAGCAGTACTTC.

The chain links TRBV11-3 to TRBJ2-2; TRBD1 is a possible D gene (5 bases). The length of the CDR3 is 16 residues. Trimming shortened V by 4 bases and J by 4 bases, and 16 bases separated the two germline ends. CDR1 and CDR2 (germline): SGHNT, YENEEA. The CDR3: CASSSPGPSLTGELFF. The CDR3 DNA reads as TGTGCCAGCAGCTCTCCAGGGCCTTCCCTCACCGGGGAGCTGTTTTTT.

The chain couples TRBV6-5 to TRBJ2-7, with D possibly matching TRBD1 (5 bases). The ends were cut back, 2 bases at V and 6 bases at J, with 14 bases in the middle. The CDR3 spans 14 residues. In germline, CDR1 is MNHEY, CDR2 SVGAGI. The CDR3 DNA is TGTGCCAGCAGTTACAGGCAGGGAAGGCGCGAGCAGTACTTC. Translating gives CASSYRQGRREQYF.

The rearrangement uses TRBV29-1 and TRBJ1-2; D may be TRBD1 (5 bases). This CDR3 has 15 amino acids. Per germline, CDR1 SQVTM and CDR2 ANQGSEA. V was clipped by 6 bases and J by 1 base, with 18 bases between them. The CDR3 loop is CSVFAADTINYGYTF. The DNA for the CDR3 is TGCAGCGTCTTTGCCGCGGACACAATTAACTATGGCTACACCTTC. The full variable domain, its missing parts supplied by reference TRBV29-1 and TRBJ1-2, is SAVISQKPSRDICQRGTSLTIQCQVDSQVTMMFWYRQQPGQSLTLIATANQGSEATYESGFVIDKFPISRPNLTFSTLTVSNMSPEDSSIYLCSVFAADTINYGYTFGSGTRLTVV.

The chain links TRBV7-2 to TRBJ2-7; D might be TRBD2 (5 bases). The CDR3 covers 14 residues. CDR1 and CDR2 (germline): SGHTA, FQGNSA. V lost 6 bases to trimming and J lost 3 bases, with 15 bases between them. DNA for the CDR3: TGTGCCAGCAGGTTTATGCTCCGGGACTACGAGCAGTACTTC. Translating it yields CASRFMLRDYEQYF.

Concerning this clone: Its ends do not fully match the called genes, so a read error is possible. This chain joins TRBV7-7 and TRBJ2-1; 7 nucleotides agree with TRBD1. There are 14 residues in the CDR3. CDR1 SSHAT and CDR2 FNYEAQ come from the germline V gene (reference sequence). CDR3 in amino acids: CASSSRGGLDEQFF. The CDR3, as DNA: TGTGCTAGCAGCTCCCGAGGGGGCTTGGATGAGCAGTTCTTC.

The count of this clone is one. The J gene is TRBJ2-7, the V gene TRBV12-5; 10 bases line up with TRBD1. The V gene's germline CDR1 is LGHNT and CDR2 FRNRAP. CDR3 length equals 13 residues. J was trimmed by 6 bases and V by 7 bases; bases with no gene match: 6. As DNA, the CDR3 is TGTGCTAGTGCCTGGACAGGGGGAGGCGAGCAGTACTTC. Amino acid sequence: CASAWTGGGEQYF.

V is TRBV5-1 and J is TRBJ2-7, with D perhaps TRBD2 (6 bases). Germline CDR1 is SGHRS and CDR2 is YFSETQ. The CDR3 has 14 amino acids. The ends were cut back, 3 bases at V and 5 bases at J, with 15 bases in the middle. This CDR3 reads CASSSAGGGDEQYF. Here the CDR3 DNA reads TGCGCCAGCAGCTCGGCCGGGGGAGGAGACGAGCAGTACTTC.

The chain couples TRBV7-6 to TRBJ2-5; a weak D match, TRBD2 (5 bases). The CDR3 contains 11 residues. Trimming removed 8 bases from V and 7 bases from J, with 11 bases in between. Germline loops: CDR1 SGHVS, CDR2 FNYEAQ. The CDR3 sequence is CASSPGGTQYF. CDR3 sequence (DNA): TGTGCCAGCTCCCCCGGAGGGACCCAGTACTTC.

The sample holds a few counts of this clone. The J gene is TRBJ2-3, the V gene TRBV5-5; D is ambiguous. The CDR3 length is 14 residues. Germline V gene sequence: CDR1 SGHKS, CDR2 YYEKEE (reference sequence). The V end lost 0 bases, the J end lost 2 bases, and 7 bases lay between the germline ends. CDR3 coding DNA: TGTGCCAGCAGCTTGGGGCCGCACACAGATACGCAGTATTTT. This sequence encodes CASSLGPHTDTQYF.

The genes are TRBV11-1 and TRBJ1-4; a weak D match, TRBD1 (6 bases). V was clipped by 3 bases and J by 5 bases, with 13 bases between them. Germline-derived CDR1 and CDR2 are SGHAT and FQDESV (reference sequence). The CDR3 spans 15 residues. In DNA form, the CDR3 reads TGTGCCAGCAGCTTTCCGGGACAAGGAAATGAAAAACTGTTTTTT. It encodes CASSFPGQGNEKLFF.

This chain uses TRBV10-3 with TRBJ2-7; D is perhaps TRBD1 (6 bases). V was clipped by 5 bases and J by 2 bases, with 16 bases between them. In germline, CDR1 is ENHRY, CDR2 SYGVKD. The CDR3 totals 15 residues. This chain's CDR3 is CAISTDRKGAYEQYF. The CDR3 region has the DNA TGTGCCATCAGTACAGACAGAAAGGGGGCCTACGAGCAGTACTTC.

The chain is built from TRBV6-1 and TRBJ2-7, with D possibly TRBD2 on 5 matching bases. The CDR3 is made up of 13 amino acids. The V gene's germline CDR1 is MNHNS and CDR2 SASEGT. V lost 3 bases to trimming and J lost 1 base, with 7 bases between them. The CDR3 reads CASSDRESYEQYF. For the CDR3, the DNA is TGTGCCAGCAGTGATCGGGAATCCTACGAGCAGTACTTC.

In its sample, this clone was seen once. CDR3 in amino acids: CASSSRQAGKLFF. CDR3 coding DNA: TGTGCCAGCAGCTCCCGACAGGCGGGAAAACTGTTTTTT. The chain employs TRBV7-8 and TRBJ1-4, with a possible D match to TRBD1 (6 bases). This CDR3 spans 13 amino acids. CDR1 and CDR2 from the germline V gene are SGHVS and FQNEAQ. Between the trimmed V and J ends, which lost 4 bases and 10 bases, there was a span of 13 bases. The entire variable domain, with the rest obtained from reference TRBV7-8 and TRBJ1-4, is as follows: GAGVSQSPRYKVAKRGQDVALRCDPISGHVSLFWYQQALGQGPEFLTYFQNEAQLDKSGLPSDRFFAERPEGSVSTLKIQRTQQEDSAVYLCASSSRQAGKLFFGSGTQLSVL.

About this clone itself: The junction does not match germline at one end; this may be a read error. V gene TRBV4-1 combines with J gene TRBJ1-3; TRBD1 might be the D (5 bases). The germline CDR1 and CDR2 sequences are MGHRA and YSYEKL. The CDR3 contains 15 residues. CDR3 DNA: TGCGCCAGCAGCCAAGATCCAGGGTCTGGAAACGCCATATATTTT. Its protein is CASSQDPGSGNAIYF.

The chain links TRBV11-2 to TRBJ2-3; the D gene is possibly TRBD1 (5 bases). Germline V lookup: CDR1 SGHAT, CDR2 FQNNGV. CDR3 size: 15 residues. The V end lost 5 bases, the J end lost 4 bases, and 16 bases lay between the germline ends. CDR3 in amino acids: CASSPPGHRSDTQYF. The CDR3 DNA is TGTGCCAGCAGCCCTCCCGGACATCGATCAGATACGCAGTATTTT.

The chain links TRBV7-3 to TRBJ2-2, with a weak D call TRBD2 (7 bases). Trimming cost V 1 base and J 2 bases, with 26 bases left between them. This CDR3 contains 21 residues. CDR1 and CDR2 from the germline V gene are SGHTA and FQGTGA. The CDR3 DNA follows: TGTGCCAGCAGCTTAAAGCCCGTTTTGAGGGGGGGTTCCCTTAACACCGGGGAGCTGTTTTTT. Its protein is CASSLKPVLRGGSLNTGELFF.

The chain combines TRBV9 with TRBJ2-7, with 11 positions matching TRBD2. The CDR3 runs to 16 residues. CDR1 is SGDLS and CDR2 is YYNGEE in the germline V gene. Trimming removed 3 bases from V and 4 bases from J; junction bases left unmatched: 9. The CDR3: CASSDGAGTSGYEQYF. In nucleotides, the CDR3 is TGTGCCAGCAGCGACGGCGCCGGGACTAGCGGTTACGAGCAGTACTTC.

This chain connects TRBV7-3 to TRBJ2-2; 10 nucleotides match TRBD1. CDR1 and CDR2 from the germline V gene are SGHTA and FQGTGA. With 8 bases clipped from V and 6 bases from J, the junction kept 9 bases outside the gene matches. CDR3 length: 15 amino acids. The CDR3: CASRIGTGDSGELFF. As DNA, the CDR3 is TGTGCCAGCCGTATCGGGACAGGGGATTCCGGGGAGCTGTTTTTT. The full variable domain, its missing parts supplied by reference TRBV7-3 and TRBJ2-2, is GAGVSQTPSNKVTEKGKYVELRCDPISGHTALYWYRQSLGQGPEFLIYFQGTGAADDSGLPNDRFFAVRPEGSVSTLKIQRTERGDSAVYLCASRIGTGDSGELFFGEGSRLTVL.

The V gene is TRBV7-9, the J gene TRBJ2-7, with TRBD2 identical over 12 bases. CDR1 is SEHNR, CDR2 FQNEAQ, per germline (reference sequence). There are 16 residues in the CDR3. Germline trimming cut 1 base from V and 3 bases from J; bases unmatched to any gene: 4. This CDR3 is CASSLGGTSGLYEQYF. CDR3 in DNA: TGTGCCAGCAGCTTAGGGGGGACTAGCGGGCTCTACGAGCAGTACTTC.

This chain connects TRBV7-2 to TRBJ1-4, with D possibly TRBD1 on 6 matching bases. The CDR3 is 15 amino acids. The germline gives CDR1 SGHTA, CDR2 FQGNSA. Trimming removed 5 bases at V and 5 bases at J, with 15 bases between. CDR3 coding DNA: TGTGCCAGCAGCCGGTCACAGGGTCCGAATGAAAAACTGTTTTTT. This gives the protein CASSRSQGPNEKLFF.

The chain is built from TRBV20-1 and TRBJ2-1, with D unresolved. CDR1 and CDR2 from the germline V gene are DFQATT and SNEGSKA (reference sequence). Trimming took 4 bases from V and 10 from J, leaving 8 bases between them. The length of the CDR3 is 10 residues. The CDR3 DNA sequence: TGCAGTGCTATGGAGCACGAGCAGTTCTTC. The encoded protein is CSAMEHEQFF.

The chain links TRBV29-1 to TRBJ2-5; TRBD1 agrees at 11 bases. The CDR3 has 12 amino acids. Losses at the gene ends were 7 bases for V and 7 bases for J; bases not matched to a gene: 5. Germline values: CDR1 SQVTM, CDR2 ANQGSEA. CDR3 nucleotide sequence: TGCAGCGGGGACAGGGGGTACGGGACCCAGTACTTC. Its translation: CSGDRGYGTQYF.

The CDR3 nucleotides are TGTGCCATCAGTCCGCTAGCGGGAGGTACGTCCGAGCAGTACTTC. This gives the protein CAISPLAGGTSEQYF. The V gene is TRBV10-3, the J gene TRBJ2-5; 11 positions agree with TRBD2. The closer fit of TRBJ2-7 to the DNA end suggests the J call may be wrong. This CDR3 contains 15 residues. CDR1 ENHRY and CDR2 SYGVKD come from the germline V gene.